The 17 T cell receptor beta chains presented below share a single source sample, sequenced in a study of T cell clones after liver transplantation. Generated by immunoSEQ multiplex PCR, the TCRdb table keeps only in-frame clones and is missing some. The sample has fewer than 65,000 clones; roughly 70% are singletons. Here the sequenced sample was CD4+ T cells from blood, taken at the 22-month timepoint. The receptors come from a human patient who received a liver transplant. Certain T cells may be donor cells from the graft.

CDR3 nucleotides: TGTGCCAGCAGCCTACAGGGAATAGGGGGCTACACCTTC. This sequence encodes CASSLQGIGGYTF. V is TRBV6-6 and J is TRBJ1-2, with D tentatively TRBD1 (6 bases). Trimming took off 6 bases at V and 8 bases at J, with 16 bases between the two ends. The CDR3 has 13 residues. The germline V gene encodes CDR1 MNHNY and CDR2 SVGAGI (reference sequence).

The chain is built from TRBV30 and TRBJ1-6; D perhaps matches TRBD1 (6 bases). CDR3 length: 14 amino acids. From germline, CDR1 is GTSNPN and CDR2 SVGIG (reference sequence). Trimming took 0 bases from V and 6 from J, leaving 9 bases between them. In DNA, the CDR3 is TGTGCCTGGAGTGTAGGACAGACTAATTCACCCCTCCACTTT. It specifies CAWSVGQTNSPLHF.

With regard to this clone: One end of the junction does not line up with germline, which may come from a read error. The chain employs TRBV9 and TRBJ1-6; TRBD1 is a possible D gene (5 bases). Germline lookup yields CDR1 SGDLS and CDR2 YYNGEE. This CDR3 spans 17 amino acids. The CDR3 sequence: CVSSPPGPQARNSPLHF. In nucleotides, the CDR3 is TGTGTCAGCAGCCCTCCGGGACCCCAGGCTAGGAATTCACCCCTCCACTTT. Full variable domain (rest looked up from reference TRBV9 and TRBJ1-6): DSGVTQTPKHLITATGQRVTLRCSPRSGDLSVYWYQQSLDQGLQFLIQYYNGEERAKGNILERFSAQQFPDLHSELNLSSLELGDSALYFCVSSPPGPQARNSPLHFGNGTRLTVT.

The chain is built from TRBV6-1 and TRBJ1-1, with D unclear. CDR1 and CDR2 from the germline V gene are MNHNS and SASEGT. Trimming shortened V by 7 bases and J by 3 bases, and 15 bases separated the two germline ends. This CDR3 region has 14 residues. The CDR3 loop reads CASKVFGGDTEAFF. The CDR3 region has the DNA TGTGCCAGCAAAGTTTTCGGTGGGGACACTGAAGCTTTCTTT.

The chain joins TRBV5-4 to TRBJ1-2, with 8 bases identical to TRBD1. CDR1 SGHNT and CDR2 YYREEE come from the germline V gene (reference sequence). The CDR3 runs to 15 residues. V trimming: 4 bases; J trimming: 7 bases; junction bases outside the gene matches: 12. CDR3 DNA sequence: TGTGCCAGCAGCGACGAGCCCGCAGGGGGCAGTGGCTACACCTTC. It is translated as CASSDEPAGGSGYTF.

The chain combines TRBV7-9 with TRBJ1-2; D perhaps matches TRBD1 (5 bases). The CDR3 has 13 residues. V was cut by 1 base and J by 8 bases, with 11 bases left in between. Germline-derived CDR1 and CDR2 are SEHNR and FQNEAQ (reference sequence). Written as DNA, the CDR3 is TGTGCCAGCAGCTTAGATACGGGGGGAGGCTACACCTTC. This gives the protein CASSLDTGGGYTF.

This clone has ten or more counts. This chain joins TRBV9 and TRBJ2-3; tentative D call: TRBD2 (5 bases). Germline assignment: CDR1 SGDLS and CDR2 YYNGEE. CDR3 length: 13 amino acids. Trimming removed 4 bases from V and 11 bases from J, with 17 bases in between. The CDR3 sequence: CASSHPAGVEQYF. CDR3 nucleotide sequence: TGTGCCAGCAGCCACCCCGCCGGGGTGGAGCAGTATTTT.

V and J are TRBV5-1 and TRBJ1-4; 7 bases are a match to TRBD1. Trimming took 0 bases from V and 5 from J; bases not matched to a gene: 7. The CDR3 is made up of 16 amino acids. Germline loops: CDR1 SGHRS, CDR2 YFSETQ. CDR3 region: CASSLVWTGSNEKLFF. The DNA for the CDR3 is TGCGCCAGCAGCTTGGTCTGGACAGGTTCCAATGAAAAACTGTTTTTT.

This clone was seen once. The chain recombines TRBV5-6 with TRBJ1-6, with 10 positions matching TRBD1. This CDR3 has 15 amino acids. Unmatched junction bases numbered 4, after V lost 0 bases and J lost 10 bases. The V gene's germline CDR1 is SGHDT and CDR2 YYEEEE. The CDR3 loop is CASSLAGTGVSPLHF. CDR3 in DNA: TGTGCCAGCAGCTTGGCCGGGACAGGGGTGTCACCCCTCCACTTT.

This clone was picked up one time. The CDR3 nucleotides are TGTGCCAGCAGCTTAGCGACGGGCGCGGCGGGGGGCTACGAGCAGTACTTC. It translates to CASSLATGAAGGYEQYF. The rearrangement uses TRBV7-2 and TRBJ2-7, with 8 bases identical to TRBD2. The CDR3 extends over 17 amino acids. Germline V lookup: CDR1 SGHTA, CDR2 FQGNSA. The trim removed 0 bases at V and 3 bases at J, leaving 10 bases unmatched. The complete variable domain, with remaining parts taken from reference TRBV7-2 and TRBJ2-7, reads GAGVSQSPSNKVTEKGKDVELRCDPISGHTALYWYRQSLGQGLEFLIYFQGNSAPDKSGLPSDRFSAERTGGSVSTLTIQRTQQEDSAVYLCASSLATGAAGGYEQYFGPGTRLTVT.

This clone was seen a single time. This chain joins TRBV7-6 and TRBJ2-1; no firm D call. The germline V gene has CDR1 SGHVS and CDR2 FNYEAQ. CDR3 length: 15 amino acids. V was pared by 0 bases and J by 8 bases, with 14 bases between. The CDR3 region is CASSLAQTGTYEQFF. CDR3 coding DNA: TGTGCCAGCAGCTTAGCGCAGACCGGAACCTATGAGCAGTTCTTC.

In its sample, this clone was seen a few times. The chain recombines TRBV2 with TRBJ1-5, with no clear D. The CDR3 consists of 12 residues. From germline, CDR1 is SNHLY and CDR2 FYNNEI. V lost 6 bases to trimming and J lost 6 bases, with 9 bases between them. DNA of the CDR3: TGTGCCAGCAGCTACAGTGTTCAGCCCCAGCATTTT. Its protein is CASSYSVQPQHF. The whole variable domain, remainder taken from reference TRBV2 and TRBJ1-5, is EPEVTQTPSHQVTQMGQEVILRCVPISNHLYFYWYRQILGQKVEFLVSFYNNEISEKSEIFDDQFSVERPDGSNFTLKIRSTKLEDSAMYFCASSYSVQPQHFGDGTRLSIL.

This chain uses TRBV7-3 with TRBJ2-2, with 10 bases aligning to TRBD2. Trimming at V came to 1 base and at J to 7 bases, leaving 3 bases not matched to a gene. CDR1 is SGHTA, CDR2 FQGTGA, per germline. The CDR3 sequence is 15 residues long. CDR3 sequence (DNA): TGTGCCAGCAGCTTAAGCGCTAGCGGGAGCGGGGAGCTGTTTTTT. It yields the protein CASSLSASGSGELFF.

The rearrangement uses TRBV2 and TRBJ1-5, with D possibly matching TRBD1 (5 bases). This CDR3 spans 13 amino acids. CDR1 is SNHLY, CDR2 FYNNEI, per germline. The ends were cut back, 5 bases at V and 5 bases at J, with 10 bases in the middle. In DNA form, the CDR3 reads TGTGCCAGCAGTCTTTCGGGGGATCAGCCCCAGCATTTT. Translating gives CASSLSGDQPQHF.

The CDR3 sequence is CASRNVGGEQYF. The CDR3 coding sequence is TGTGCCAGCAGAAACGTAGGTGGAGAGCAGTACTTC. This chain links TRBV27 with TRBJ2-7; D is unresolved. Germline values: CDR1 MNHEY, CDR2 SMNVEV (reference sequence). This CDR3 is 12 amino acids long. V lost 6 bases to trimming and J lost 7 bases, with 13 bases between them.

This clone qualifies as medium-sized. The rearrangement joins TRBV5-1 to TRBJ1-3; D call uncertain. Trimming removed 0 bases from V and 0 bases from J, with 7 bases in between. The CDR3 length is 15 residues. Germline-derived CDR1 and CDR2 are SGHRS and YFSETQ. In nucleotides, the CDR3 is TGCGCCAGCAGCTTGGGGGATCCCTCTGGAAACACCATATATTTT. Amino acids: CASSLGDPSGNTIYF.

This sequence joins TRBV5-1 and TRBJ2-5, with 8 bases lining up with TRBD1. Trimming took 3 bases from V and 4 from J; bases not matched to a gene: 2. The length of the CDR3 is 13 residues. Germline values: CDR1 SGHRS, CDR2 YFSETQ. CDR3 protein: CASSSQGGETQYF. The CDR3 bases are TGCGCCAGCAGCTCACAGGGGGGAGAGACCCAGTACTTC.